This TCR beta chain was sequenced for a study of shared clonotypes between healthy human individuals. The study's findings and limits: It was the few donors that limited the genetic and exposure-history diversity represented.

The length of the CDR3 is 14 residues. V was shortened by 4 bases and J by 7 bases, with 16 bases between the two germline ends. The germline gives CDR1 MDHEN, CDR2 SYDVKM. A remark on this clone: Its target is unknown.

Assay: immunoSEQ multiplex PCR; the TCRdb copy retains only in-frame clones and omits some. The table lists around 2.1 million clones, 93% of them singletons. Naive CD8 cells were CD45RO-negative, positively selected for CCR7, excluding terminally differentiated effector memory CD45RA+ cells. The rearrangement uses TRBV28 and TRBJ1-2; D gene uncertain. The TCR was taken from a man aged 18 to 30 in good health. Some clones in this sample may be carry-over from other donors' samples. The sequencing input was naive CD8+ T cells from PBMCs. The CDR3 bases are TGTGCCAGCAGTTATATCCACAGCAGCTCTGGCTACACCTTC. Amino acid sequence: CASSYIHSSSGYTF.